The rows below give T cell receptor beta chains drawn from one sample of a study of blood T cell repertoires in COVID-19. Method: immunoSEQ multiplex PCR; TCRdb's copy keeps in-frame clones and lacks some. The sample records approximately 34,000 clones, roughly 80% being singletons. The sample taken for sequencing was peripheral blood. The source is a woman in her seventies with acute or convalescent COVID-19. Both conserved end residues are part of each CDR3. A D gene is named only where the DNA matches it firmly. A clone size is listed for some rows: how often the clone was seen (once, few, many), or a class if it is expanded.

d_gene	v_gene	abundance	j_gene	CDR3nt	CDR3aa
TRBD1	TRBV6-5	few	TRBJ1-6	TGTGCCAGCAGTATGGGACAGGCCGGATCACCCCTCCACTTT	CASSMGQAGSPLHF
-	TRBV29-1	-	TRBJ2-1	TGCAGCGTTTTGGAGGGGCTAAAGGGGTTCTTC	CSVLEGLKGFF
-	TRBV28	once	TRBJ2-3	TGTGCCAGCAGGATTCCGGGGGGCCGGAGCACAGATACGCAGTATTTT	CASRIPGGRSTDTQYF
-	TRBV7-9	-	TRBJ2-1	TGTGCCAGCAGCTCCTCCCTTGGGAGAATTCTGTTCTTC	CASSSSLGRILFF
TRBD2	TRBV3-1/TRBV3-2	few	TRBJ2-5	TGTGCCAGCAGCCAGGGAGGACTAGCGGGGCTTCAAGAGACCCAGTACTTC	CASSQGGLAGLQETQYF
-	TRBV5-1	-	TRBJ2-3	TGCGCCAGCAGCCAAGGACTCCCGGCGCACCGGCCCCCTTTGGATACGCAGTATTTT	CASSQGLPAHRPPLDTQYF
TRBD1	TRBV5-1	-	TRBJ1-2	TGCGCCAGCAGCTTGGGGGACAGAGGCTATGGCTACACCTTC	CASSLGDRGYGYTF
-	TRBV3-1/TRBV3-2	-	TRBJ2-5	TGTGCCAGCAGCCAAGATGGGCGTGGGGAGACCCAGTACTTC	CASSQDGRGETQYF
TRBD2	TRBV5-1	once	TRBJ2-1	TGCGCCAGCAGCGAGGGACTAGCGGGAGTTCATGAGCAGTTCTTC	CASSEGLAGVHEQFF
-	TRBV7-2	-	TRBJ1-6	TGTGCCAGCAGCTTAGGACAGGTGAATTCACCCCTCCACTTT	CASSLGQVNSPLHF
-	TRBV6-1	-	TRBJ1-3	TGTGCCAGCAGTGAAGACGTCGGTTCCTCTGGAAACACCATATATTTT	CASSEDVGSSGNTIYF
TRBD2	TRBV7-9	-	TRBJ2-7	TGTGCCAGCAGCTCCTATAGCGGGAGGGACGAGCAGTACTTC	CASSSYSGRDEQYF
TRBD1	TRBV7-2	-	TRBJ1-1	TGTGCCAGCAGACGGGACAGGAACACTGAAGCTTTCTTT	CASRRDRNTEAFF
TRBD1	TRBV5-1	-	TRBJ1-2	TGCGCCAGCAGCCTCACAGGGGAGGTGGAATATGGCTACACCTTC	CASSLTGEVEYGYTF
-	TRBV18	-	TRBJ1-1	TGTGCCAGCTCACCAGAGAGGGAAGCTTTCTTT	CASSPEREAFF
-	TRBV6-6	-	TRBJ1-1	TGTGCCAGCAGTCTCGGGACAAATAGGTGGGAAGCTTTCTTT	CASSLGTNRWEAFF
TRBD2	TRBV4-1	-	TRBJ2-7	TGCGCCAGCAGCCAACGGGGGGGACTAGTTTCCTACGAGCAGTACTTC	CASSQRGGLVSYEQYF
TRBD1	TRBV29-1	-	TRBJ1-2	TGCAGCGTAACATGGGGACAGGGTGCTGGCTACACCTTC	CSVTWGQGAGYTF
-	TRBV15	-	TRBJ2-7	TGTGCCACCAGCAGAGACCAGGACAGCTCCTACGAGCAGTACTTC	CATSRDQDSSYEQYF
-	TRBV5-1	-	TRBJ2-5	TGCGCCAGCAGCGGATACCAGGGGCCCCAAGAGACCCAGTACTTC	CASSGYQGPQETQYF
TRBD1	TRBV18	-	TRBJ1-3	TGTGCCAGCTCACCTGGACAGGGGAGAGGAAACACCATATATTTT	CASSPGQGRGNTIYF
TRBD2	TRBV27	-	TRBJ2-1	TGTGCCAGCGGTTGGGGTCTAGCGGACGCCTACAATGAGCAGTTCTTC	CASGWGLADAYNEQFF
-	TRBV5-1	few	TRBJ2-3	TGCGCCAGCAGCTTGGGAGTAACTAGCACAGATACGCAGTATTTT	CASSLGVTSTDTQYF
-	TRBV29-1	-	TRBJ2-2	TGCAGCACGAACGGGATAACGAACACCGGGGAGCTGTTTTTT	CSTNGITNTGELFF
-	TRBV2	-	TRBJ2-2	TGTGCCAGCAGTGACCGGGAGTACGGGGAGCTGTTTTTT	CASSDREYGELFF
-	TRBV6-1	once	TRBJ1-1	TGTGCCAGCAGTGAAGCTCGGGACACTGAAGCTTTCTTT	CASSEARDTEAFF
-	TRBV7-9	-	TRBJ2-7	TGTGCCAGCAGCTTCCGGGACTGGGGTGAATACGAGCAGTACTTC	CASSFRDWGEYEQYF
-	TRBV10-3	-	TRBJ1-3	TGTGCCTCGCGCCTGGGGGGAGCTGGAAACACCATATATTTT	CASRLGGAGNTIYF
TRBD2	TRBV11-2	-	TRBJ2-3	TGTGCCAGCAGTCGGGGACTAGCGGGGGCAGATACGCAGTATTTT	CASSRGLAGADTQYF
-	TRBV18	-	TRBJ2-7	TGTGCCAGCTCCAACCTGGAGGTAATGGAGGCCTACGAGCAGTACTTC	CASSNLEVMEAYEQYF
TRBD2	TRBV6-2/TRBV6-3	-	TRBJ2-2	TGTGCCAGCAGTTCTAGCGGGGGCAAAGGCGGGGAGCTGTTTTTT	CASSSSGGKGGELFF
TRBD2	TRBV4-1	-	TRBJ2-1	TGCGCCAGCAGCCAAGATGGACTAGCGGGACGCGGCCCCTACAATGAGCAGTTCTTC	CASSQDGLAGRGPYNEQFF
-	TRBV3-1/TRBV3-2	-	TRBJ1-2	TGTGCCAGCAGCCATCCGGACAGAAACAACTATGGCTACACCTTC	CASSHPDRNNYGYTF
-	TRBV18	-	TRBJ2-7	TGTGCCAGCTCACCACCTAGCGGTGCATCCTACGAGCAGTACTTC	CASSPPSGASYEQYF
TRBD1	TRBV2	-	TRBJ2-5	TGTGCCAGCAGTTCCGACAGGGGGAGAGAGACCCAGTACTTC	CASSSDRGRETQYF
TRBD1	TRBV5-6	once	TRBJ2-1	TGTGCCAGCAGCTTATCCAGGGGGATTTCCTACAATGAGCAGTTCTTC	CASSLSRGISYNEQFF
-	TRBV5-6	-	TRBJ2-2	TGTGCCAGCAGCTGGGGGGTTGCGGGAAGTGGCACCGGGGAGCTGTTTTTT	CASSWGVAGSGTGELFF
-	TRBV19	-	TRBJ2-7	TGTGCCAGTAGTGGATCGGGCTACGAGCAGTACTTC	CASSGSGYEQYF
-	TRBV27	-	TRBJ1-5	TGTGCCAGCAGTTTAGCCGGACAGACCAATCAGCCCCAGCATTTT	CASSLAGQTNQPQHF
TRBD2	TRBV28	-	TRBJ2-7	TGTGCCAGCAGTTTACTAGCGGGAGTCGGGATGAACGAGCAGTACTTC	CASSLLAGVGMNEQYF
-	TRBV5-1	once	TRBJ2-2	TGCGCCAGCAGCCGGGACTCAGGGATCGGGGAGCTGTTTTTT	CASSRDSGIGELFF
-	TRBV19	-	TRBJ1-5	TGTGCCAGTATATCCGGGGGGCAAAGGGATCAGCCCCAGCATTTT	CASISGGQRDQPQHF
-	TRBV6-5	-	TRBJ1-4	TGTGCCAGCAGTTACTCGAGCGGGGGGTTCGAAAAACTGTTTTTT	CASSYSSGGFEKLFF
TRBD1	TRBV6-5	-	TRBJ1-2	TGTGCCAGCAGCCAGACAGGGGGTAACTATGGCTACACCTTC	CASSQTGGNYGYTF
-	TRBV19	-	TRBJ2-3	TGTGCCAGTAGTATAAAAGGGGGTGGCGATACGCAGTATTTT	CASSIKGGGDTQYF
-	TRBV3-1/TRBV3-2	-	TRBJ2-5	TGTGCCAGCAGCTACAATACGCTCCAAGAGACCCAGTACTTC	CASSYNTLQETQYF
-	TRBV11-2	-	TRBJ1-1	TGTGCCAGCAGCTTAGCGGAGGGATTCCCTGAAGCTTTCTTT	CASSLAEGFPEAFF
TRBD1	TRBV28	-	TRBJ2-2	TGTGCCAGCAGTTTTGGAGGATTTGGTGGACAGGGGAACACCGGGGAGCTGTTTTTT	CASSFGGFGGQGNTGELFF
TRBD2	TRBV3-1/TRBV3-2	-	TRBJ2-5	TGTGCCAGCAGCCAAAAGGGACGGCGTAGCGGGGGGGCTCTTGAGACCCAGTACTTC	CASSQKGRRSGGALETQYF